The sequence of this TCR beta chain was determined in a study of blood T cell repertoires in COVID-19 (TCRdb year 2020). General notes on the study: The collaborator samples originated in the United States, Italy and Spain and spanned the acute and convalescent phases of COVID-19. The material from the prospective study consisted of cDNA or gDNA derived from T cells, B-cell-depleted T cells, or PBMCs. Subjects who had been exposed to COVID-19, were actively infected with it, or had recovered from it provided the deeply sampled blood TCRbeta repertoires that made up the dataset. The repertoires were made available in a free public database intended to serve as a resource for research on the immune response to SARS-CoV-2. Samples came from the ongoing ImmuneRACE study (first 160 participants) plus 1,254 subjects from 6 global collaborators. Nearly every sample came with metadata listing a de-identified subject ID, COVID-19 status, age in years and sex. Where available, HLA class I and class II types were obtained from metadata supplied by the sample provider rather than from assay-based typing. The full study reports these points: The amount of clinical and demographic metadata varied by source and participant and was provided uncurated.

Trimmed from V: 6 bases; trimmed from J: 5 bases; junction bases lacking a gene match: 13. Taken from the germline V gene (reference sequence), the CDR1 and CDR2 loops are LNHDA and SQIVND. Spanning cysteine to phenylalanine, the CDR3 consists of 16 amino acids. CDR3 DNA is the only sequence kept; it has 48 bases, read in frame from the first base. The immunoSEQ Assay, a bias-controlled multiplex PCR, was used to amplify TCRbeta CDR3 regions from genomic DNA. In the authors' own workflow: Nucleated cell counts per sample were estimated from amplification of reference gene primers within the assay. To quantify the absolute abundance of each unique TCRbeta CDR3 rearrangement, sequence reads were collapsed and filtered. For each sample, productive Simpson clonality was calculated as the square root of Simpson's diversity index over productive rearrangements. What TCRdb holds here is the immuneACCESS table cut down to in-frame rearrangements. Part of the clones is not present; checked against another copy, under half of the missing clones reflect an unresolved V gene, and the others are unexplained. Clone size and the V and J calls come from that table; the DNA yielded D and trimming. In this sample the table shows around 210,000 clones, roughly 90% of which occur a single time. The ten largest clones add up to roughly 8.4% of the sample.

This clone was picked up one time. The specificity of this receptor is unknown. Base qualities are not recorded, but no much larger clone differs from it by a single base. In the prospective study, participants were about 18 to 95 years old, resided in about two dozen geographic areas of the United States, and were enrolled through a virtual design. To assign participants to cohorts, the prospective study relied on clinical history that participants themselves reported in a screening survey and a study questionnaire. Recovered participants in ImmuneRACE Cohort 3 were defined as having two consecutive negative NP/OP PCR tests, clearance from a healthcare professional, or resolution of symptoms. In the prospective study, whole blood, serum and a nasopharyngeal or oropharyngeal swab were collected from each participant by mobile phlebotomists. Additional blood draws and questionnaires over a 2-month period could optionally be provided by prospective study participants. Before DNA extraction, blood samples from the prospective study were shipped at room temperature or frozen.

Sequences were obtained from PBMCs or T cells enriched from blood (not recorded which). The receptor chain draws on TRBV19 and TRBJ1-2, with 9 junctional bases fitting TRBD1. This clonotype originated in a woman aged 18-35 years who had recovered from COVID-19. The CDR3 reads CASSPKPGQGRYGYTF. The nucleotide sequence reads TGTGCCAGTAGCCCTAAACCGGGACAGGGAAGATATGGCTACACCTTC.